The TCR beta chain described here comes from a study of early T cells in non-severe SARS-CoV-2 infection. Study as a whole: Chains were not paired, and sequencing was done on bulk RNA from unsorted whole blood.

Individual cDNA molecules received unique molecular identifiers. MiXCR, applied by TCRdb to the 5' RACE reads, yields one record per CDR3 protein. Of about 40,000 distinct CDR3 sequences listed, 5.4% were seen once; the top ten hold approximately 6%. Study results and limitations: VDJdb-based matching was biased toward anti-spike CD8 responses and missed private and CD4 specificities.

In its sample, this clonotype was seen many times. Its antigen is currently unknown. This CDR3 contains 13 residues. Germline-derived CDR1 and CDR2 are WNHNN and SYGVQD (reference sequence). Deletions cut 4 bases from V and 1 base from J, with 7 bases between. The TCR sequence derives from an adult who was a healthcare worker with PCR-confirmed SARS-CoV-2 infection or an uninfected control (not recorded which). The specimen comprised whole blood, sampled at baseline. V gene TRBV10-1 combines with J gene TRBJ1-1, with a possible D match to TRBD1 (5 bases). CDR3 sequence: CASSAGRNTEAFF. DNA for the CDR3: TGCGCCAGCAGTGCAGGGAGGAACACTGAAGCTTTCTTT.